The rows below give T cell receptor beta chains drawn from one sample of a study of T cells in Graves' hyperthyroidism and ophthalmopathy. One entry per CDR3 protein, called by TCRdb with MiXCR from the multiplex PCR reads. The repertoire holds more than 300,000 distinct CDR3 sequences, approximately 14% seen once, with less than 20% in the top ten. The specimen was blood. These TCRs come from a woman aged 30 to 39 with Graves' ophthalmopathy. The CDR3 runs from the conserved cysteine through the conserved F or W. Each record gives: J gene, clone size, V gene, D gene, CDR3 DNA, CDR3 protein. A D gene is named only where the DNA matches it firmly. Clone sizes are given selectively: once, few, many, or a class where the clone is expanded.

>TRBJ1-4|.|TRBV6-1|.
TGTGCCAGCAGCCACATCGTGGGGGGGTACGAAAAACTGTTTTTT
CASSHIVGGYEKLFF
>TRBJ1-4|few|TRBV4-1|.
TGCGCCAGCAGCCAAGATGAACCGACCTGGGGTGAAAAACTGTTTTTT
CASSQDEPTWGEKLFF
>TRBJ2-7|.|TRBV28|.
TGTGCCAGCACCCCGGGTGGGGGCCCCTACGAGCAGTACTTC
CASTPGGGPYEQYF
>TRBJ1-1|many|TRBV6-1|TRBD1
TGTGCCAGCAACCGTGGGGACAGTCCCGGCTTCTTT
CASNRGDSPGFF
>TRBJ2-1|.|TRBV7-7|.
TGTGCTAGCAGTTCAGGATTGCGGAATGAGCAGTTCTTC
CASSSGLRNEQFF
>TRBJ2-5|many|TRBV4-2|.
TGTGCCAGCAGCCAAGAAGTGCGGGCCCACCAAGAGACCCAGTACTTC
CASSQEVRAHQETQYF
>TRBJ2-7|.|TRBV28|TRBD2
TGTGCCAGCACCTCGGGGGGGAAGGAGCAGTACTTC
CASTSGGKEQYF
>TRBJ2-5|many|TRBV15|.
TGTGCCACCAGCAGTAATCTGGAGGGGTACCAAGAGACCCAGTACTTC
CATSSNLEGYQETQYF
>TRBJ2-7|.|TRBV29-1|.
TGCAGCGTTGCGGCCAGGGCTTCACGCGAGCAGTGCTTC
CSVAARASREQCF
>TRBJ1-6|many|TRBV7-8|.
TGTGCCAGCAGCCTATCCTCAGGGACACCTAATTCACCCCTCCACTTT
CASSLSSGTPNSPLHF
>TRBJ2-7|many|TRBV12-3/TRBV12-4|.
TGTGCCAGCAGTCCAGGTTACTCCTACGAGCAGTACTTC
CASSPGYSYEQYF
>TRBJ2-3|few|TRBV20-1|TRBD2
TGCAGTGCTAGAGTGGGTAGCGGGGGGGCCGTCGCTTTCTCAGATACGCAGTATTTT
CSARVGSGGAVAFSDTQYF
>TRBJ1-1|many|TRBV7-2|.
TGTGCCAGCAGCTTCGTACTCAAGAACACTGAAGCTTTCTTT
CASSFVLKNTEAFF
>TRBJ2-2|many|TRBV3-1|.
TGTGCCAGCAGCCAAGTCTACTCGACCGGGGAGCTGTTTTTT
CASSQVYSTGELFF
>TRBJ2-7|few|TRBV19|.
TGTGCCAGTAGTATAACAGTGCGTACCTACGAGCAGTACTTC
CASSITVRTYEQYF